The 29 T cell receptor beta chains listed next were all sequenced from one sample in a study of OX40 agonist ivuxolimab in advanced cancers. Libraries were prepared by immunoSEQ multiplex PCR; TCRdb keeps only in-frame clonotypes and omits some of them. Of about 69,000 clones detected, around 90% appear once; the ten largest clones hold about 10%. This specimen consisted of CD4+ or CD8+ T cells sorted from blood, obtained in a trial of the OX40 agonist ivuxolimab. The receptors stem from an adult with an advanced solid tumor such as melanoma, head and neck, liver or kidney cancer.

The genes are TRBV7-9 and TRBJ2-5, with 9 bases matching TRBD2. From germline, CDR1 is SEHNR and CDR2 FQNEAQ (reference sequence). The CDR3 loop spans 18 amino acids. Trimming cost V 2 bases and J 2 bases; bases outside gene matches: 12. In nucleotides, the CDR3 is TGTGCCAGCAGCTTATCTACGGGAGCGGGAGGCAGTCAAGAGACCCAGTACTTC. Amino acids: CASSLSTGAGGSQETQYF.

The chain is built from TRBV9 and TRBJ2-1; TRBD2 matches at 10 bases. CDR1 and CDR2 from the germline V gene are SGDLS and YYNGEE. V gave up 3 bases and J gave up 7 bases; unmatched junction bases: 7. The CDR3 is 15 residues long. The CDR3 coding sequence is TGTGCCAGCAGCGCTTCGACTAGCGGGTTTAATGAGCAGTTCTTC. Protein: CASSASTSGFNEQFF.

V is TRBV5-5 and J is TRBJ2-1; D not certain. The V end lost 0 bases, the J end lost 5 bases, and 21 bases lay between the germline ends. This CDR3 has 18 residues. Germline loops: CDR1 SGHKS, CDR2 YYEKEE (reference sequence). CDR3 region: CASSLEYLVARSDNEQFF. The CDR3 nucleotides are TGTGCCAGCAGCTTGGAATATCTGGTGGCGAGGAGCGACAATGAGCAGTTCTTC.

This clone was seen once. One end of the junction is discordant with germline, which a read error may explain. The chain carries TRBV2 and TRBJ2-2; a possible D gene is TRBD1 (6 bases). In germline, CDR1 is SNHLY, CDR2 FYNNEI. This CDR3 comprises 14 residues. For the CDR3, the DNA is TGTGCCACCAGTGTGACAGGGAACACCGGGGAGCTGTTTTTT. Its protein is CATSVTGNTGELFF.

The chain is built from TRBV18 and TRBJ2-7; the D gene is possibly TRBD2 (5 bases). The CDR3 spans 12 residues. Trimming cost V 3 bases and J 3 bases, with 6 bases left between them. The germline gives CDR1 KGHSH, CDR2 LQKENI. CDR3 residues: CASSPAGYEQYF. CDR3 coding DNA: TGTGCCAGCTCACCTGCGGGCTACGAGCAGTACTTC.

The rearrangement joins TRBV7-9 to TRBJ1-4; D ambiguous. V lost 3 bases to trimming and J lost 8 bases, with 4 bases between them. The CDR3 contains 11 residues. Germline values: CDR1 SEHNR, CDR2 FQNEAQ (reference sequence). The CDR3 protein is CASSFGEKLFF. The CDR3 DNA reads as TGTGCCAGCAGCTTTGGGGAAAAACTGTTTTTT.

J is TRBJ2-5 and V is TRBV28, with 8 bases aligning to TRBD1. The J call may be mistaken, given a closer DNA end match to TRBJ2-7. The CDR3 is made up of 14 amino acids. Germline V gene lookup returns CDR1 MDHEN and CDR2 SYDVKM. CDR3 nucleotide sequence: TGTGCCAGCACCCCCTTGACAGGGGCCCACGAGCAGTACTTC. This translates into CASTPLTGAHEQYF.

The rearrangement links TRBV19 to TRBJ2-1, with D perhaps TRBD2 (5 bases). This CDR3 has 16 amino acids. With 0 bases removed from V and 0 bases from J, the gap between germline ends came to 9 bases. Germline V CDR1 and CDR2: LNHDA, SQIVND (reference sequence). In nucleotides, the CDR3 is TGTGCCAGTAGTATAGACGAGGCGGGCTCCTACAATGAGCAGTTCTTC. It is translated as CASSIDEAGSYNEQFF.

This chain joins TRBV6-5 and TRBJ1-1; D unclear. V was trimmed by 4 bases and J by 0 bases, leaving 9 bases between them. CDR3 length: 14 residues. Germline V CDR1 and CDR2: MNHEY, SVGAGI. The CDR3: CASSSPGLNTEAFF. The CDR3 DNA reads TGTGCCAGCAGTTCTCCGGGATTGAACACTGAAGCTTTCTTT.

This clone was counted once. This chain joins TRBV7-8 and TRBJ1-1; 8 bases match TRBD1. V lost 3 bases to trimming and J lost 1 base; unmatched junction nucleotides: 10. The CDR3 sequence is 17 residues long. Per germline, CDR1 SGHVS and CDR2 FQNEAQ. The CDR3 sequence: CASSFGQGQSPNTEAFF. DNA for the CDR3: TGTGCCAGCAGCTTTGGACAGGGCCAGTCCCCGAACACTGAAGCTTTCTTT. The variable domain in full, completed from reference TRBV7-8 and TRBJ1-1, reads GAGVSQSPRYKVAKRGQDVALRCDPISGHVSLFWYQQALGQGPEFLTYFQNEAQLDKSGLPSDRFFAERPEGSVSTLKIQRTQQEDSAVYLCASSFGQGQSPNTEAFFGQGTRLTVV.

V is TRBV28 and J is TRBJ1-1, with D unresolved. V was clipped by 6 bases and J by 4 bases, with 24 bases between them. From germline, CDR1 is MDHEN and CDR2 SYDVKM. The CDR3 contains 17 residues. DNA of the CDR3: TGTGCCAGCAGCACCATCCGGACCTCACCCTTGGGCACTGAAGCTTTCTTT. Translation gives CASSTIRTSPLGTEAFF.

CDR3 sequence: CASSLGGVFANYGYTF. In DNA form, the CDR3 reads TGTGCCAGCAGCTTAGGGGGGGTATTTGCCAACTATGGCTACACCTTC. The chain recombines TRBV7-9 with TRBJ1-2; D might be TRBD1 (5 bases). The CDR3 spans 16 residues. The germline V and J ends were trimmed by 1 base and 2 bases, with 14 bases remaining between them. Germline-derived CDR1 and CDR2 are SEHNR and FQNEAQ (reference sequence).

The gene calls are TRBV5-6 and TRBJ2-5; tentatively, D is TRBD2 (5 bases). The length of the CDR3 is 13 residues. Trimming pared 7 bases from V and 2 bases from J, leaving 12 bases between. Per the germline V gene, CDR1 is SGHDT and CDR2 is YYEEEE. The DNA of the CDR3 is TGTGCCAGCGTAGGGAGAGGGCAAGAGACCCAGTACTTC. Its translation is CASVGRGQETQYF.

The chain links TRBV19 to TRBJ2-3, with 11 bases matching TRBD2. The V and J ends lost 6 bases and 7 bases, in that order; junction bases with no gene match: 6. The germline V gene encodes CDR1 LNHDA and CDR2 SQIVND (reference sequence). CDR3 length: 14 amino acids. The CDR3 loop reads CASSPGTSGYTQYF. The CDR3 nucleotides read TGTGCCAGTAGCCCCGGGACTAGCGGATATACGCAGTATTTT.

This rearrangement joins TRBV10-1 to TRBJ1-1; D uncertain. CDR3 size: 13 residues. Germline V gives CDR1 WNHNN, CDR2 SYGVQD (reference sequence). The V and J ends lost 0 bases and 6 bases respectively, with 8 bases between them. The CDR3: CASSESGKAEAFF. In nucleotides, the CDR3 is TGCGCCAGCAGTGAGTCTGGGAAGGCTGAAGCTTTCTTT.

This clone was seen only once. Its ends do not fully match the called genes, so a read error is possible. The rearrangement uses TRBV7-3 and TRBJ2-3; possibly TRBD1 for D (6 bases). Germline V CDR1 and CDR2: SGHTA, FQGTGA. The CDR3 length is 16 residues. The CDR3, as DNA: TGTGCCAGCAGCTTAAATCCAGGGGCGACGACAGATCCGCAGTATTTT. Translation: CASSLNPGATTDPQYF. Based on the CDR3 plus reference TRBV7-3 and TRBJ2-3, the full variable domain is GAGVSQTPSNKVTEKGKYVELRCDPISGHTALYWYRQSLGQGPEFLIYFQGTGAADDSGLPNDRFFAVRPEGSVSTLKIQRTERGDSAVYLCASSLNPGATTDPQYFGPGTRLTVL.

The gene calls are TRBV18 and TRBJ2-3, with D tentatively TRBD1 or TRBD2 (5 bases each). CDR1 is KGHSH and CDR2 is LQKENI in the germline V gene. The ends were cut back, 3 bases at V and 1 base at J, with 11 bases in the middle. This CDR3 is 15 amino acids long. The CDR3 loop reads CASSPPGTGTDTQYF. The CDR3 DNA reads TGTGCCAGCTCACCCCCGGGGACGGGCACAGATACGCAGTATTTT.

This clone was counted only a few times. Other DNA variants within this sample encode the same CDR3. In DNA form, the CDR3 reads TGTGCCAGCAGCTTAGGGACAGGGCAAGAGACCCAGTACTTC. It specifies CASSLGTGQETQYF. The chain uses TRBV7-2 and TRBJ2-5; 8 bases align to TRBD1. Per the germline V gene, CDR1 is SGHTA and CDR2 is FQGNSA. The J segment lost 2 bases and the V segment lost 1 base, leaving 0 bases of the junction unmatched. The CDR3 is made up of 14 amino acids. Drawing the rest from reference TRBV7-2 and TRBJ2-5, the complete variable domain is GAGVSQSPSNKVTEKGKDVELRCDPISGHTALYWYRQSLGQGLEFLIYFQGNSAPDKSGLPSDRFSAERTGGSVSTLTIQRTQQEDSAVYLCASSLGTGQETQYFGPGTRLLVL.

This clone was observed a few times. V is TRBV7-2 and J is TRBJ2-3; 9 positions agree with TRBD1. This CDR3 has 14 residues. The V gene end was trimmed by 1 base and the J gene end by 7 bases; junction bases not matched to a gene: 3. Looked up from germline, CDR1 is SGHTA and CDR2 is FQGNSA. CDR3: CASSLDGQGNTQYF. CDR3 in DNA: TGTGCCAGCAGCTTAGACGGACAGGGGAATACGCAGTATTTT.

The chain couples TRBV2 to TRBJ2-5; D not certain. Between the trimmed V and J ends, which lost 3 bases and 0 bases, there was a span of 5 bases. CDR1 SNHLY and CDR2 FYNNEI come from the germline V gene. This CDR3 contains 13 residues. Here the CDR3 reads CASSEANQETQYF. CDR3 nucleotide sequence: TGTGCCAGCAGTGAGGCGAACCAAGAGACCCAGTACTTC.

The chain joins TRBV28 to TRBJ2-3, with D hard to call. V lost 10 bases and J lost 0, with 8 bases in between. The CDR3 length is 12 residues. Germline CDR1 is MDHEN and CDR2 is SYDVKM. The CDR3 nucleotides read TGTGCCACCAAACTTAGCACAGATACGCAGTATTTT. Its protein product is CATKLSTDTQYF.

The rearrangement uses TRBV29-1 and TRBJ2-7; D is ambiguous. Trimming removed 6 bases from V and 0 bases from J, with 12 bases in between. This CDR3 contains 13 residues. Germline V CDR1 and CDR2: SQVTM, ANQGSEA. The CDR3 nucleotides are TGCAGCGTAGAGTCCGGAAGCTCCTACGAGCAGTACTTC. It encodes CSVESGSSYEQYF.

The chain employs TRBV5-1 and TRBJ2-3, with 7 nucleotides matching TRBD2. Germline CDR1 and CDR2: SGHRS and YFSETQ. CDR3 length: 16 residues. J was trimmed by 1 base and V by 4 bases; bases with no gene match: 9. CDR3 nucleotides: TGCGCCAGCAGCCAAGTGTGGGAGGGTGGCACAGATACGCAGTATTTT. Residues: CASSQVWEGGTDTQYF.

V gene TRBV18 combines with J gene TRBJ2-1; 9 bases are shared with TRBD1. The CDR3 length is 14 residues. Trimming at V came to 4 bases and at J to 12 bases, leaving 10 bases not matched to a gene. Germline V gene sequence: CDR1 KGHSH, CDR2 LQKENI. CDR3 residues: CASSLGTGPWSQFF. CDR3 in DNA: TGTGCCAGCTCACTCGGGACAGGGCCCTGGTCGCAGTTCTTC.

This chain connects TRBV11-2 to TRBJ2-3; TRBD1 agrees at 9 bases. CDR1 and CDR2 (germline): SGHAT, FQNNGV. The CDR3 extends over 14 amino acids. Germline trimming cut 5 bases from V and 7 bases from J; bases unmatched to any gene: 7. The CDR3 spells CASSNLDRGYTQYF. CDR3 coding DNA: TGTGCCAGCAGCAACCTCGACAGGGGGTATACGCAGTATTTT.

The chain links TRBV19 to TRBJ1-5; D is uncertain. Trimming removed 5 bases from V and 3 bases from J, with 17 bases in between. This CDR3 has 16 residues. Looked up from germline, CDR1 is LNHDA and CDR2 is SQIVND (reference sequence). The CDR3 DNA follows: TGTGCCAGTAGTGAAGTGGCTGGGGTGACCAATCAGCCCCAGCATTTT. Translation gives CASSEVAGVTNQPQHF.

The CDR3 DNA reads as TGTGCCAGCAGTTTAGTACTGGGGGCGCTTCAGACCCAGTACTTC. Encoded protein: CASSLVLGALQTQYF. The chain uses TRBV27 and TRBJ2-5; perhaps TRBD1 as D (6 bases). Germline CDR1 is MNHEY and CDR2 is SMNVEV (reference sequence). V lost 2 bases and J 6 bases, leaving 16 bases between the germline ends. This CDR3 contains 15 residues.

This clone was observed once. V and J are TRBV28 and TRBJ2-7; D might be TRBD1 (5 bases). The germline CDR1 and CDR2 sequences are MDHEN and SYDVKM. This CDR3 is 12 amino acids long. V was trimmed by 2 bases and J by 6 bases, leaving 8 bases between them. In DNA form, the CDR3 reads TGTGCCAGCAGTTTAAGGGGTACCGAGCAGTACTTC. Its translation: CASSLRGTEQYF.

This clone was detected once. CDR3 residues: CASSRLPGSYNEQFF. The CDR3 bases are TGTGCCAGCAGCCGATTACCCGGGTCGTACAATGAGCAGTTCTTC. The J gene is TRBJ2-1, the V gene TRBV14, with D uncertain. Trimming removed 4 bases at V and 4 bases at J, with 14 bases between. The germline V gene has CDR1 SGHDN and CDR2 FVKESK. This CDR3 region has 15 residues.